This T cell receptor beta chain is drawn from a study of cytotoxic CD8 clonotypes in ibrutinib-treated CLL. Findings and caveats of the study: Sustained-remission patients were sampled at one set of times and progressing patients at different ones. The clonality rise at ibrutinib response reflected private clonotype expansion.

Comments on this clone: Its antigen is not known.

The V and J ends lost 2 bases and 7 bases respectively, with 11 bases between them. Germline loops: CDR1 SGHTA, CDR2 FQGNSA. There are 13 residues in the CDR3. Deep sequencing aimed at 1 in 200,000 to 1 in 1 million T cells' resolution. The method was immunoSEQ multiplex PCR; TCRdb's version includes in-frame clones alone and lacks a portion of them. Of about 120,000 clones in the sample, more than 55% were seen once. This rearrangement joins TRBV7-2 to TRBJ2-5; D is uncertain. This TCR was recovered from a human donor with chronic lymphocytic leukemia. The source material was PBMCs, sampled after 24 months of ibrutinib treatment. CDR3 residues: CASSLNTGGTQYF. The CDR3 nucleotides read TGTGCCAGCAGCTTAAATACTGGCGGGACCCAGTACTTC. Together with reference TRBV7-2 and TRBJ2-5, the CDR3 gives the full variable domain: GAGVSQSPSNKVTEKGKDVELRCDPISGHTALYWYRQSLGQGLEFLIYFQGNSAPDKSGLPSDRFSAERTGGSVSTLTIQRTQQEDSAVYLCASSLNTGGTQYFGPGTRLLVL.